This TCR beta chain was captured by sequencing in a study of graft-versus-host responses after intestinal transplantation. In the study overall: Multivisceral, liver-intestinal, or isolated intestinal transplants were received by the recipients.

The data were produced by immunoSEQ multiplex PCR, yet TCRdb's version contains in-frame clones alone and is incomplete. Of over 90,000 clones in the sample, around 92% were seen once. Points on this clone: The antigen is undetermined.

The V gene lost 2 bases and the J gene lost 2 bases, with 4 bases spanning the gap. Germline V CDR1 and CDR2: DFQATT, SNEGSKA (reference sequence). This CDR3 contains 11 residues. This receptor was taken from a human donor who was the organ donor for an intestinal transplant. The specimen was unstimulated CD4+ T cells sorted from spleen or lymph node cells, collected before transplant. This chain links TRBV20-1 with TRBJ2-7; D unclear. In nucleotides, the CDR3 is TGCAGTGCTAGAACAACCTACGAGCAGTACTTC. As protein: CSARTTYEQYF.